These 9 T cell receptor beta chains originate from one sample sequenced in a study of blood T cell repertoires in COVID-19. TCRdb's copy holds only in-frame clones and misses some; the assay was immunoSEQ multiplex PCR. The sample shows 370,000 or so clones, about 90% of them seen only once. The sequenced sample was PBMCs or T cells enriched from blood (not recorded which). Receptors were obtained from a young man who had recovered from COVID-19.

The chain is built from TRBV11-1 and TRBJ2-3; 8 bases line up with TRBD2. Germline V CDR1 and CDR2: SGHAT, FQDESV (reference sequence). V lost 1 base, J lost 0 bases, and 3 bases stayed unmatched. The CDR3 loop spans 16 amino acids. As DNA, the CDR3 is TGTGCCAGCAGCTTAGTTGGCGGGGGGAGCACAGATACGCAGTATTTT. Translated: CASSLVGGGSTDTQYF. The variable domain in full, with the rest retrieved from reference TRBV11-1 and TRBJ2-3, is EAEVAQSPRYKITEKSQAVAFWCDPISGHATLYWYRQILGQGPELLVQFQDESVVDDSQLPKDRFSAERLKGVDSTLKIQPAELGDSAMYLCASSLVGGGSTDTQYFGPGTRLTVL.

J is TRBJ1-4 and V is TRBV30, with TRBD1 matching over 9 bases. Unmatched junction bases numbered 5, after V lost 5 bases and J lost 7 bases. The CDR3 has 13 amino acids. Germline lookup yields CDR1 GTSNPN and CDR2 SVGIG (reference sequence). The CDR3, as DNA: TGTGCCTGGGCTGGACAGGGGAGTGAAAAACTGTTTTTT. Amino acid sequence: CAWAGQGSEKLFF.

V is TRBV18 and J is TRBJ1-5; a possible D gene is TRBD1 (5 bases). V dropped 6 bases and J dropped 7 bases, with 13 bases sitting between them. CDR3 length: 13 amino acids. CDR1 and CDR2 from the germline V gene are KGHSH and LQKENI. The CDR3 coding sequence is TGTGCCAGCTCCGTGGGGACTCGACAGCCCCAGCATTTT. It specifies CASSVGTRQPQHF.

This chain joins TRBV5-1 and TRBJ2-3; TRBD2 aligns across 8 bases. V was pared by 5 bases and J by 2 bases, with 4 bases of the junction left unmatched. Germline V gene lookup returns CDR1 SGHRS and CDR2 YFSETQ. The CDR3 is made up of 14 amino acids. Written as DNA, the CDR3 is TGCGCCAGCAGTACTAGCGGTCACACAGATACGCAGTATTTT. Protein product: CASSTSGHTDTQYF.

This chain uses TRBV19 with TRBJ2-7, with 7 bases fitting TRBD2. After removal of 5 bases from V and 5 bases from J, the junction contained 12 bases not matched to a gene. Germline V gene data show CDR1 as LNHDA and CDR2 as SQIVND (reference sequence). CDR3 length equals 15 residues. The CDR3 is CASSPLGGGDHEQYF. CDR3 bases: TGTGCCAGTAGTCCGCTCGGGGGAGGGGACCACGAGCAGTACTTC.

The chain couples TRBV9 to TRBJ1-3; 7 nucleotides match TRBD1. Germline V gene data show CDR1 as SGDLS and CDR2 as YYNGEE. The CDR3 is 14 residues long. The trim removed 0 bases at V and 5 bases at J, leaving 2 bases unmatched. CDR3 sequence reads: CASSVGGQRNTIYF. In nucleotides, the CDR3 is TGTGCCAGCAGCGTAGGGGGACAGCGAAACACCATATATTTT. Variable domain in full (rest from reference TRBV9 and TRBJ1-3): DSGVTQTPKHLITATGQRVTLRCSPRSGDLSVYWYQQSLDQGLQFLIQYYNGEERAKGNILERFSAQQFPDLHSELNLSSLELGDSALYFCASSVGGQRNTIYFGEGSWLTVV.

CDR3 sequence: CSAQQNYYEQYF. Written as DNA, the CDR3 is TGCAGCGCCCAACAGAATTACTACGAGCAGTACTTC. This chain uses TRBV29-1 with TRBJ2-7; no clear D. This CDR3 is built from 12 residues. Germline CDR1 and CDR2: SQVTM and ANQGSEA. V lost 7 bases, J lost 3 bases, and 13 bases lay in between.

V gene TRBV10-3 combines with J gene TRBJ2-1, with 7 bases identical to TRBD2. In germline, CDR1 is ENHRY, CDR2 SYGVKD. The CDR3 covers 15 residues. Trimming cost V 8 bases and J 4 bases; bases outside gene matches: 11. Here the CDR3 reads CAIGRGEFLYNEQFF. CDR3 in DNA: TGTGCCATCGGGAGGGGCGAATTTCTATACAATGAGCAGTTCTTC.

The rearrangement joins TRBV6-5 to TRBJ1-1; D may be TRBD1 (6 bases). V lost 6 bases and J 1 base, leaving 12 bases between the germline ends. Germline V gene data show CDR1 as MNHEY and CDR2 as SVGAGI. The CDR3 runs 14 residues. The CDR3 nucleotides read TGTGCCAGCAGAGCTGCGGGGGCGAACACTGAAGCTTTCTTT. It specifies CASRAAGANTEAFF.